The sequence of this T cell receptor beta chain was determined in a study of vaccination and CD4 T cells after COVID-19. CDR3 length: 15 amino acids. The V segment lost 3 bases and the J segment 0 bases; nucleotides outside the gene matches: 2. Germline-derived CDR1 and CDR2 are SEHNR and FQNEAQ (reference sequence). Remarks on this clonotype: Its antigen remains unknown.

Cultured CD4+ T cell DNA underwent sequencing with the Oncomine TCR Beta short-read assay. Genomic DNA was drawn out of CD4+ T cells grown in culture. TCRdb re-called the PCR reads through MiXCR, storing one row per CDR3 protein. Of 20,000 to 25,000 distinct CDR3 sequences listed, 40% to 50% were seen once; the top ten hold roughly a tenth. Broader study findings: Although the median of SARS-CoV-2-reactive clonotypes rose from approximately 21 to 38, the change was not significant.

Time point described: late sampling 161 to 241 days after vaccination in three convalescent patients. The treatment is: roughly 10-day PBMC culture with coronavirus spike peptide pools or control peptides (ViraFEST assay). For ViraFEST, peptide pools expanded antigen-specific T cells, after which the TCRs were sequenced. This receptor was obtained from a human donor who had recovered from COVID-19. Sequencing used CD4+ T cells from blood, cultured in vitro, obtained about 7 months after SARS-CoV-2 vaccination. The V call is TRBV7-9, the J call TRBJ2-1; 7 nucleotides agree with TRBD1. The CDR3 DNA reads as TGTGCCAGCAGCTTTCCAGGGGGCTCCTACAATGAGCAGTTCTTC. Amino acid sequence: CASSFPGGSYNEQFF.